These 11 T cell receptor beta chains came from one sample sequenced in a study of beta chain features in type 1 diabetes. Since all of the isolated RNA was reverse transcribed, expressed TCRB transcripts were what got sequenced. TCRdb's copy holds only in-frame clones and misses some; the assay was immunoSEQ multiplex PCR. This table holds more than 250,000 clones, around 22% found once. General study results and limits: For Type 1 diabetes patients, all four CD4+ subsets carried TCRB CDR3s that were moderately but significantly shorter.

The antigens these receptors bind are not known. Sequenced input: naive CD4+ T cells from blood. Every receptor here comes from a woman aged 25 to 39 with type 1 diabetes.

This clone was detected only a few times. The V and J genes are TRBV29-1 and TRBJ1-2; maybe TRBD1 (5 bases). The V and J ends lost 4 bases and 4 bases respectively, with 16 bases between them. The CDR3 is 14 residues long. CDR1 is SQVTM, CDR2 ANQGSEA, per germline. The CDR3 here is CSVVLASRGYGYTF. The CDR3 nucleotides read TGCAGCGTTGTTTTGGCCTCAAGGGGCTATGGCTACACCTTC.

The genes are TRBV7-9 and TRBJ2-6, with D possibly TRBD2 on 5 matching bases. Germline V gene sequence: CDR1 SEHNR, CDR2 FQNEAQ (reference sequence). The ends were cut back, 9 bases at V and 0 bases at J, with 6 bases in the middle. The CDR3 spans 13 residues. CDR3 DNA sequence: TGTGCCAGGGGAGTCTCTGGGGCCAACGTCCTGACTTTC. It specifies CARGVSGANVLTF.

This chain joins TRBV30 and TRBJ2-1, with D perhaps matching TRBD2 (5 bases). This CDR3 region has 13 residues. CDR1 GTSNPN and CDR2 SVGIG come from the germline V gene (reference sequence). The ends were cut back, 3 bases at V and 4 bases at J, with 10 bases in the middle. The CDR3 bases are TGTGCCTGGAGAGAGGACTCTTACAATGAGCAGTTCTTC. Protein product: CAWREDSYNEQFF.

V is TRBV6-4 and J is TRBJ2-1; 9 nucleotides agree with TRBD1. Trimming took 3 bases from V and 9 from J; bases not matched to a gene: 3. The CDR3 runs 13 residues. CDR1 and CDR2 from the germline V gene are MRHNA and SNTAGT. The CDR3 loop reads CASSEKTGGEQFF. DNA for the CDR3: TGTGCCAGCAGTGAAAAGACAGGGGGTGAGCAGTTCTTC.

The V and J genes are TRBV2 and TRBJ2-3; 7 nucleotides line up with TRBD2. Germline trimming cut 8 bases from V and 2 bases from J; bases unmatched to any gene: 10. The CDR3 consists of 15 residues. Germline V CDR1 and CDR2: SNHLY, FYNNEI. CDR3 nucleotides: TGTGCCAGCTGGATGCCCGGGACTACCACAGATACGCAGTATTTT. This sequence encodes CASWMPGTTTDTQYF. Full variable domain (remainder filled in from reference TRBV2 and TRBJ2-3): EPEVTQTPSHQVTQMGQEVILRCVPISNHLYFYWYRQILGQKVEFLVSFYNNEISEKSEIFDDQFSVERPDGSNFTLKIRSTKLEDSAMYFCASWMPGTTTDTQYFGPGTRLTVL.

V usage is TRBV30 and J usage is TRBJ1-1; D call uncertain. CDR1 and CDR2 from the germline V gene are GTSNPN and SVGIG (reference sequence). This CDR3 region has 13 residues. Trimming stripped 8 bases from V and 5 bases from J, with 18 bases between. This CDR3 is CAHMREGKTEAFF. The DNA for the CDR3 is TGTGCCCACATGCGAGAGGGAAAAACTGAAGCTTTCTTT.

This clone has only a few counts. This chain links TRBV2 with TRBJ2-5, with D perhaps matching TRBD2 (6 bases). V lost 4 bases and J 4 bases, leaving 13 bases between the germline ends. The CDR3 totals 14 residues. Germline V gene lookup returns CDR1 SNHLY and CDR2 FYNNEI. DNA of the CDR3: TGTGCCAGCAGTGCTAGGGTCGGGGGAGAGACCCAGTACTTC. This gives the protein CASSARVGGETQYF.

The rearrangement uses TRBV28 and TRBJ2-5, with TRBD2 as a possible D gene (5 bases). Between the trimmed V and J ends, which lost 8 bases and 4 bases, there was a span of 17 bases. From germline, CDR1 is MDHEN and CDR2 SYDVKM. This CDR3 spans 14 amino acids. CDR3 DNA: TGTGCCAGCCATCAGACTCGGACTGGAGAGACCCAGTACTTC. Its protein product is CASHQTRTGETQYF.

The rearrangement uses TRBV30 and TRBJ2-7; D is possibly TRBD2 (7 bases). The CDR3 sequence is 15 residues long. Trimming shortened V by 2 bases and J by 3 bases, and 17 bases separated the two germline ends. Germline V gene lookup returns CDR1 GTSNPN and CDR2 SVGIG (reference sequence). The CDR3 bases are TGTGCCTGGAGTCCCCTAGGGGGGGGCGACTACGAGCAGTACTTC. Its translation is CAWSPLGGGDYEQYF.

As for this clone: Other DNA sequences in the sample encode the same CDR3. The gene calls are TRBV18 and TRBJ2-5; TRBD1 matches at 9 bases. The germline gives CDR1 KGHSH, CDR2 LQKENI. This CDR3 spans 14 amino acids. V trimming: 2 bases; J trimming: 2 bases; junction bases outside the gene matches: 0. The CDR3 nucleotides read TGTGCCAGCTCACCAGGGACAGGGCAAGAGACCCAGTACTTC. It translates to CASSPGTGQETQYF.

The sample holds a few counts of this clone. The chain links TRBV7-9 to TRBJ2-1; D ambiguous. V lost 6 bases, J lost 0 bases, and 21 bases lay in between. CDR3 length: 18 residues. Germline V CDR1 and CDR2: SEHNR, FQNEAQ (reference sequence). The CDR3 sequence: CASSSRSTGSFSYNEQFF. The CDR3 nucleotides are TGTGCCAGCAGTTCCCGGTCGACGGGTTCCTTCTCCTACAATGAGCAGTTCTTC.